This TCR beta chain was profiled in a study of blood T cells in healthy people across ages. A second PCR of about 7 to 12 cycles used a sample-barcoded 5' primer and a J-beta primer mix. Using its own MiXCR run on the 5' RACE reads, TCRdb lists one record per CDR3 protein. The sample consists of about 2 million distinct CDR3 sequences, 49% of them appearing once. Findings and caveats of the study: Leaving the PBMCs unsorted stopped any conclusive comparison of naive versus antigen-experienced cells.

Approximately 10 milliliters was the volume of peripheral blood drawn from each donor. Per individual sample, total RNA of at least 6 micrograms was extracted. Points on this clonotype: Its antigen is not identified.

Germline V gives CDR1 SGHTA, CDR2 FQGNSA. The CDR3 is 15 amino acids. Germline trimming cut 1 base from V and 9 bases from J; bases unmatched to any gene: 4. Material for sequencing was blood. The receptor comes from a woman aged 40 to 55 in good health. The chain employs TRBV7-2 and TRBJ2-5, with 14 bases matching TRBD2. The CDR3 nucleotides read TGTGCCAGCAGCTTAGGCGTGACTAGCGGGGGGGCCCAGTACTTC. This sequence encodes CASSLGVTSGGAQYF.